The present T cell receptor beta chain was sequenced within a study of blood T cell repertoires in COVID-19. The method was immunoSEQ multiplex PCR; TCRdb's version includes in-frame clones alone and lacks a portion of them. The sample shows 250,000 to 300,000 clones, over 75% of them seen only once. After removal of 4 bases from V and 6 bases from J, the junction contained 2 bases not matched to a gene. The germline V gene has CDR1 SGHRS and CDR2 YFSETQ. The CDR3 totals 12 residues. Source material: peripheral blood. The source of this sequence is a woman between 65 and 79 years old with acute or convalescent COVID-19. The chain employs TRBV5-1 and TRBJ1-1; 8 bases are a match to TRBD1. In DNA, the CDR3 is TGCGCCAGCAGCGTGGGACAGGCTGAAGCTTTCTTT. Its translation is CASSVGQAEAFF. Based on the CDR3 plus reference TRBV5-1 and TRBJ1-1, the full variable domain is KAGVTQTPRYLIKTRGQQVTLSCSPISGHRSVSWYQQTPGQGLQFLFEYFSETQRNKGNFPGRFSGRQFSNSRSEMNVSTLELGDSALYLCASSVGQAEAFFGQGTRLTVV.